Listed here is a single T cell receptor beta chain. The CDR3 length is 14 residues. CDR1 and CDR2 (germline): SGHAT, FQNNGV. Trimming stripped 5 bases from V and 6 bases from J, with 13 bases between. The sample belongs to a study of blood T cell repertoires in COVID-19. Study-wide background: Acute and convalescent COVID-19 samples came from the United States, Italy and Spain. From T cells, B-cell-depleted T cells, or PBMCs came the material, which was cDNA or gDNA.

Authors' processing steps: Cell counts per sample came from amplifying reference gene primers. Clones were sequenced by immunoSEQ multiplex PCR, and TCRdb holds only the in-frame ones, with some missing. That table is the source of V, J and clone size, and D and trimming were worked out from the DNA. The table has about 44,000 clones, around 89% seen once. This clonotype was sampled from a man in his 70s with active COVID-19. V usage is TRBV11-2 and J usage is TRBJ1-4; D might be TRBD1 (6 bases). The specimen was peripheral blood. In nucleotides, the CDR3 is TGTGCCAGCAGCACAGGGAATACCCATGAAAAACTGTTTTTT. Amino acid sequence: CASSTGNTHEKLFF.